This record looks at one T cell receptor (beta chain) sequence and its context. This entry belongs to a study of blood T cell repertoires in COVID-19. Turning to the study itself: Spain, Italy and the United States supplied samples that represented acute and convalescent COVID-19.

The CDR3 is made up of 15 amino acids. Germline V CDR1 and CDR2: SGHNT, YENEEA. J was trimmed by 3 bases and V by 5 bases; bases with no gene match: 5. In the original workflow: Estimated nucleated cell counts came from reference gene primer amplification. Clones were read by immunoSEQ multiplex PCR, and TCRdb kept only the in-frame ones, dropping some. V and J calls and clone size follow that table, whereas D and trimming were derived from the DNA. The table includes some 490,000 clones, 70% to 90% detected once. The V and J genes are TRBV11-3 and TRBJ2-2; TRBD1 matches 8 bases. This TCR derives from a human donor in a cohort sampled during active COVID-19. Sequencing used peripheral blood. CDR3 loop: CASSIGQGDTGELFF. CDR3 bases: TGTGCCAGCAGCATAGGACAGGGAGACACCGGGGAGCTGTTTTTT.